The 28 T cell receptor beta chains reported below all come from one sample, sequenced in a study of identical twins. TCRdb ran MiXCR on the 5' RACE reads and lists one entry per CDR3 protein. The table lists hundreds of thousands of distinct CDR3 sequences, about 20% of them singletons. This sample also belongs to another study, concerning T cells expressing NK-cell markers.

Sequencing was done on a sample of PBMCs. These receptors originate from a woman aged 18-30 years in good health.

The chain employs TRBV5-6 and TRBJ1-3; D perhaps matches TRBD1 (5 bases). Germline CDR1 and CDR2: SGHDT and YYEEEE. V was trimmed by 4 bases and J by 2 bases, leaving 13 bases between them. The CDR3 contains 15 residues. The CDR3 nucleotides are TGTGCCAGCAGCCCCCGGTTCAGGGCTGGAAACACCATATATTTT. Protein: CASSPRFRAGNTIYF.

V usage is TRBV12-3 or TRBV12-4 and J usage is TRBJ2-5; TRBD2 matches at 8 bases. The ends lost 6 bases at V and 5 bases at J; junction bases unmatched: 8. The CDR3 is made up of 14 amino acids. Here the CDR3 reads CASSSGGARETQYF. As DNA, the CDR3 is TGTGCCAGCAGCTCGGGGGGGGCCCGTGAGACCCAGTACTTC.

The CDR3 region has the DNA TGCAGTGCCAGGGTGGCAATCAATCAGCCCCAGCATTTT. Protein product: CSARVAINQPQHF. The rearrangement uses TRBV20-1 and TRBJ1-5; D is possibly TRBD1 (5 bases). Between the trimmed V and J ends, which lost 6 bases and 3 bases, there was a span of 12 bases. The CDR3 contains 13 residues. Germline V gives CDR1 DFQATT, CDR2 SNEGSKA (reference sequence).

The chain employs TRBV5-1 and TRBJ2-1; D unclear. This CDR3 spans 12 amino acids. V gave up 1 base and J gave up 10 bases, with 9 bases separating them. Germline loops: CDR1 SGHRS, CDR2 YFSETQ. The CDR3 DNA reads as TGCGCCAGCAGCTTGTCCAGGAAAGAGCAGTTCTTC. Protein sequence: CASSLSRKEQFF.

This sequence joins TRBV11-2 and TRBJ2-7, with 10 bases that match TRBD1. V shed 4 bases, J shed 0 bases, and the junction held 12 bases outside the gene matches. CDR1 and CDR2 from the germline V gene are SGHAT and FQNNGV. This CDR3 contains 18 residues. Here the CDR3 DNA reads TGTGCCAGCAGCTCCGGGACAGGGGCTTCTAGAAACTCCTACGAGCAGTACTTC. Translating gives CASSSGTGASRNSYEQYF.

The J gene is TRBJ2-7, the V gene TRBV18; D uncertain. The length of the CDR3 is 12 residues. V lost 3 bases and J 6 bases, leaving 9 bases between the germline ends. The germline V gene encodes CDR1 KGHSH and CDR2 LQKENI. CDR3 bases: TGTGCCAGCTCACCGCTAACTGGCGAGCAGTACTTC. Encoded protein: CASSPLTGEQYF.

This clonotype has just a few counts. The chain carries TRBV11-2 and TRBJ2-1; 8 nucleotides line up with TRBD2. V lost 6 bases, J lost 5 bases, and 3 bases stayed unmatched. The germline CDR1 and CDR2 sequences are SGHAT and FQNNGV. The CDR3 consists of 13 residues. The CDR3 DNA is TGTGCCAGCAGGGCAGCGGGAGACAATGAGCAGTTCTTC. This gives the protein CASRAAGDNEQFF.

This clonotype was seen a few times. CDR3 region: CASSSREELVTQYF. CDR3 bases: TGCGCCAGCAGCTCACGCGAGGAACTAGTGACCCAGTACTTC. V gene TRBV5-1 combines with J gene TRBJ2-5; a possible D gene is TRBD2 (5 bases). The V end was cut by 3 bases, the J end by 7 bases, with 16 bases between. CDR1 is SGHRS, CDR2 YFSETQ, per germline. This CDR3 is built from 14 residues. The variable domain in full, with the rest retrieved from reference TRBV5-1 and TRBJ2-5, is KAGVTQTPRYLIKTRGQQVTLSCSPISGHRSVSWYQQTPGQGLQFLFEYFSETQRNKGNFPGRFSGRQFSNSRSEMNVSTLELGDSALYLCASSSREELVTQYFGPGTRLLVL.

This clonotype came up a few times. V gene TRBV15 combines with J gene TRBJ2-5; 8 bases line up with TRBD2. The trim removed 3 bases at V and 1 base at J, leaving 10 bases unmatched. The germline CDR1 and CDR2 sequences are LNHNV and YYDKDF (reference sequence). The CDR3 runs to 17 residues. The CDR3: CATSSGPQRGPQETQYF. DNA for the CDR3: TGTGCCACCAGCAGTGGGCCCCAGCGGGGGCCCCAAGAGACCCAGTACTTC.

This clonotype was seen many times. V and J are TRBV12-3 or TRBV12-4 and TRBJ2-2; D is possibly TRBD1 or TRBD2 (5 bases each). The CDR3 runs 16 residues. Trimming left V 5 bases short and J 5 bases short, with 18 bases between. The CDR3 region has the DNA TGTGCCAGCAGTCCACCGGCAACGGGGCTGACCGGGGAGCTGTTTTTT. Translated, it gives CASSPPATGLTGELFF.

The CDR3 DNA sequence: TGTGCCAGCCCCGGACAGGCCCGGCCTCCTTCCTACGAGCAGTACTTC. Encoded protein: CASPGQARPPSYEQYF. The chain joins TRBV21-1 to TRBJ2-7; TRBD1 is taken as the D call from the table, unchecked against the DNA. TRBV21-1 is deemed a pseudogene. The CDR3 consists of 16 residues.

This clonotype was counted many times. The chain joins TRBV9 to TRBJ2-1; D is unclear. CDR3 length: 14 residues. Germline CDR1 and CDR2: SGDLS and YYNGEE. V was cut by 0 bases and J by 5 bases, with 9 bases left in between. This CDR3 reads CASSVGLRDNEQFF. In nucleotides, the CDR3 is TGTGCCAGCAGCGTAGGTCTCAGAGACAATGAGCAGTTCTTC.

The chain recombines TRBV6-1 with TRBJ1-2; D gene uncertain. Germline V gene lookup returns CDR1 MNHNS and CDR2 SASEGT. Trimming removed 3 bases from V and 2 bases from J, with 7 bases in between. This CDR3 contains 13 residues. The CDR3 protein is CASSDGVNYGYTF. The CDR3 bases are TGTGCCAGCAGTGACGGGGTAAACTATGGCTACACCTTC.

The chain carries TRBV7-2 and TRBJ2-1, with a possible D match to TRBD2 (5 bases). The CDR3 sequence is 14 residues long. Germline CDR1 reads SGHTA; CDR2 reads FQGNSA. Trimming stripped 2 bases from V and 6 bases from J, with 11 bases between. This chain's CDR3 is CASSLFSAVNEQFF. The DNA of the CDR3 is TGTGCCAGCAGCTTATTTTCAGCGGTCAATGAGCAGTTCTTC. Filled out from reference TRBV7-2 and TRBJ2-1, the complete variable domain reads GAGVSQSPSNKVTEKGKDVELRCDPISGHTALYWYRQSLGQGLEFLIYFQGNSAPDKSGLPSDRFSAERTGGSVSTLTIQRTQQEDSAVYLCASSLFSAVNEQFFGPGTRLTVL.

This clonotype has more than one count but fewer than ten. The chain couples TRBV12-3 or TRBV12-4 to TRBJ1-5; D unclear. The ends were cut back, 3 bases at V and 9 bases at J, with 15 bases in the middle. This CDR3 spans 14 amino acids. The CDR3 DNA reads TGTGCCAGCAGTTTTGATCGGCGTGAGGGGCCCCAGCATTTT. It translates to CASSFDRREGPQHF.

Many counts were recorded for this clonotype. The CDR3: CASSGGRRTAEFKFHF. The CDR3 region has the DNA TGCGCCAGCAGCGGTGGGCGACGGACAGCCGAATTCAAATTCCACTTT. The chain links TRBV5-1 to TRBJ1-6, with TRBD1 as a possible D gene (6 bases). Germline V gene sequence: CDR1 SGHRS, CDR2 YFSETQ. This CDR3 has 16 amino acids. Trimming took off 4 bases at V and 17 bases at J, with 28 bases between the two ends.

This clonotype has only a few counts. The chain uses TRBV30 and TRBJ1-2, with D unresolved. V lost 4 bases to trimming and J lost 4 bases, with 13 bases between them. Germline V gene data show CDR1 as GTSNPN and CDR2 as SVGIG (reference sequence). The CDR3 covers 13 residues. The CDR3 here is CAWTEYPSYGYTF. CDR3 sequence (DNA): TGTGCCTGGACGGAATATCCTTCCTATGGCTACACCTTC.

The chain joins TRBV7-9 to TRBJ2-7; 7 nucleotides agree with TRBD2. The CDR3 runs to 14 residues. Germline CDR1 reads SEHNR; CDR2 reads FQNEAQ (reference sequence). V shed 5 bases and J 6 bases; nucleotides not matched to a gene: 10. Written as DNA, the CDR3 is TGTGCCAGCAGCCCAGGACTAGAGCCGTGCGAGCAGTACTTC. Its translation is CASSPGLEPCEQYF.

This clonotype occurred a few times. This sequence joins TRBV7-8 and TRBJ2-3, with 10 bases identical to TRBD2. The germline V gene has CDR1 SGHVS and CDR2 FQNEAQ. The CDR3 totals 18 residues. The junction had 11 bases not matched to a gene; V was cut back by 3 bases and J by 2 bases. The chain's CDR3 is CASSLGLVLAGDTDTQYF. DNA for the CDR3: TGTGCCAGCAGCTTGGGGCTGGTGCTAGCGGGGGACACAGATACGCAGTATTTT.

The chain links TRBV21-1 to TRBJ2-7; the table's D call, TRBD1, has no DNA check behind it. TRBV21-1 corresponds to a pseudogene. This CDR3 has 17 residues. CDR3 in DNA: TGTGCCAGCAGTCCCACAGGGGAAGAATATTTGCCCTACGAGCAGTACTTC. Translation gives CASSPTGEEYLPYEQYF.

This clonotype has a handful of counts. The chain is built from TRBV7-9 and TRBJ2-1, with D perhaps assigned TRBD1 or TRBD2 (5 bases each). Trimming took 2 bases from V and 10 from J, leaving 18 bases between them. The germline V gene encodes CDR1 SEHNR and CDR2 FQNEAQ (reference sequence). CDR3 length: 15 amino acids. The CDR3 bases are TGTGCCAGCAGCTTACTGACCGGGGCTCAAGGAGAGCAGTTCTTC. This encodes CASSLLTGAQGEQFF.

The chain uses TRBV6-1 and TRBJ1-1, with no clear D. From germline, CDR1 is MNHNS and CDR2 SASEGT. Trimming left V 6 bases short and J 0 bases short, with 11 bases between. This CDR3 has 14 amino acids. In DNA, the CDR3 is TGTGCCAGCAGGATAGCTCAGGTGAACACTGAAGCTTTCTTT. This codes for CASRIAQVNTEAFF.

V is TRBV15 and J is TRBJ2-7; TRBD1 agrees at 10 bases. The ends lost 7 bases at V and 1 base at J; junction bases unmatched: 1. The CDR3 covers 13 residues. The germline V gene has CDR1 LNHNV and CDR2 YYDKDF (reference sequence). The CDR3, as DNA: TGTGCCACCATGGGACAGGGGTCCTACGAGCAGTACTTC. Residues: CATMGQGSYEQYF.

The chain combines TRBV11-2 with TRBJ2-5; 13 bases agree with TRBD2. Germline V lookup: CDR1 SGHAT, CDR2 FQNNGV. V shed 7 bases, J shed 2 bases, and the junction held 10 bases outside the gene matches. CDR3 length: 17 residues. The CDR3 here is CASNGWTSGRSQETQYF. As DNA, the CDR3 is TGTGCCAGCAATGGGTGGACTAGCGGGAGATCACAAGAGACCCAGTACTTC.

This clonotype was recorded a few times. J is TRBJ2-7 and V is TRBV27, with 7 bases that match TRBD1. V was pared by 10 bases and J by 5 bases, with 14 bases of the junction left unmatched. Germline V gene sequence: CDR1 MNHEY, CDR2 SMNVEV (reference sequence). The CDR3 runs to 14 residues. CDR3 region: CAISPRGRRDEQYF. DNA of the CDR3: TGTGCCATCTCACCGAGGGGGCGGAGAGACGAGCAGTACTTC.

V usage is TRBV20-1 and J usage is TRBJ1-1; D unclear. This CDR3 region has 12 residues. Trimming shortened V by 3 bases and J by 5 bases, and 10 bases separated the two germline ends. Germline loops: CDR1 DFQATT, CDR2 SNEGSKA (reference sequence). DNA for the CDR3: TGCAGTGCTAGCGTTAGAACGACTGAAGCTTTCTTT. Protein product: CSASVRTTEAFF.

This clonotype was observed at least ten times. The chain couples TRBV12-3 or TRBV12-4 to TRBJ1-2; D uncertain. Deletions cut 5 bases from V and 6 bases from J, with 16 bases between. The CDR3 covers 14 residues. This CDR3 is CASSNGGQLHGYTF. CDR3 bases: TGTGCCAGCAGTAACGGTGGTCAGCTTCATGGCTACACCTTC.

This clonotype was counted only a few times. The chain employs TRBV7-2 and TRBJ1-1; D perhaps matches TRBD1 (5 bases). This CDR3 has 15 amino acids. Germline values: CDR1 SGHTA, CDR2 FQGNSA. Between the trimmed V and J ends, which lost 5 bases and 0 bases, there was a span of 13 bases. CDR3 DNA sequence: TGTGCCAGCAGCCCCTTCGGGACCATGAACACTGAAGCTTTCTTT. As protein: CASSPFGTMNTEAFF.